This T cell receptor (beta chain) came from a study of blood T cell repertoires in COVID-19. About the study: Spain, Italy and the United States supplied samples that represented acute and convalescent COVID-19. The analysed material was cDNA or gDNA that came from T cells, B-cell-depleted T cells, or PBMCs.

In the authors' workflow: Nucleated cell number was recorded as an estimate derived from reference gene primer amplification. Generated by immunoSEQ multiplex PCR, the TCRdb table keeps only in-frame clones and is missing some. V and J calls and clone size come straight from that table; D and trimming were deduced from the DNA. The sample includes 55,000 to 75,000 clones, over 65% of them seen just once. The germline V gene has CDR1 SGHKS and CDR2 YYEKEE (reference sequence). The CDR3 runs 15 residues. With V trimmed by 0 bases and J by 3 bases, 5 bases remained unmatched. This TCR derives from an elderly man with active or convalescent COVID-19. The chain uses TRBV5-5 and TRBJ1-2, with 7 bases identical to TRBD1. Source material: peripheral blood. For the CDR3, the DNA is TGTGCCAGCAGCTTGGCCGGGCAGGGGGACTATGGCTACACCTTC. It encodes CASSLAGQGDYGYTF.